This TCR beta chain was sequenced for a study of blood T cell repertoires in COVID-19. Across the whole study: Donors in the United States, Italy and Spain gave samples during acute or convalescent COVID-19. PBMCs, B-cell-depleted T cells, or T cells provided the cDNA or gDNA that made up the material.

As processed by the authors: Counts of nucleated cells, estimated from reference gene primer amplification, were obtained. The data were produced by immunoSEQ multiplex PCR, yet TCRdb's version contains in-frame clones alone and is incomplete. D and trimming were read from the DNA, whereas the V and J calls and clone size are those reported in that table. The table includes 150,000 to 200,000 clones, 70% to 90% detected once. This clone has just one count. The receptor comes from a man in his fifties or sixties with active or convalescent COVID-19. Material: peripheral blood.

The CDR3 region is CASSGTGPSYEQYF. The CDR3 region has the DNA TGTGCCAGCTCCGGGACAGGGCCCTCTTACGAGCAGTACTTC. The chain links TRBV6-7 to TRBJ2-7; TRBD1 aligns across 9 bases. TRBV6-7 is recorded as an ORF, its role being uncertain. The CDR3 is 14 residues long. V shed 8 bases, J shed 4 bases, and the junction held 9 bases outside the gene matches.